This entry concerns a single T cell receptor beta chain. As yet, its antigen is unknown. The source of the sample is a study of cytomegalovirus exposure and HLA in healthy donors. Findings and limits, study-wide: Another analysis was done later, and it associated roughly 15,000 TCR beta sequences with HLA alleles at 0.05 false discovery rate. As immune exposure information, only CMV serostatus was available. Later on, a genetic analysis was performed. It linked a missense variant in DCLRE1C with V- and J-gene trimming of TCR beta. Researchers catalogued around 150 TCR beta chains as cytomegalovirus-associated.

Researchers ran the PCR with 60 Vbeta and 13 Jbeta primers. Here immunoSEQ multiplex PCR was the method, and the copy in TCRdb shows in-frame clones only, minus some. The listing contains fewer than 200,000 clones. Per the germline V gene, CDR1 is SNHLY and CDR2 is FYNNEI. The CDR3 has 12 amino acids. The ends were cut back, 5 bases at V and 9 bases at J, with 13 bases in the middle. Sequencing was done on a sample of PBMCs. The chain recombines TRBV2 with TRBJ1-1; D is unresolved. This TCR derives from a woman aged 55 to 70 in good health and CMV-seronegative. The CDR3, as DNA: TGTGCCAGCAGTTACTTACAGATTAAAGCTTTCTTT. Translating it yields CASSYLQIKAFF.